The rows below give T cell receptor beta chains drawn from one sample of a study of blood T cell repertoires in COVID-19. The repertoire was sequenced with immunoSEQ multiplex PCR; TCRdb's copy has only in-frame clones and lacks some. The sample has 200,000 to 250,000 clones; approximately 80% are singletons. The sample was peripheral blood. These receptors all stem from a man aged 45 to 65 with active or convalescent COVID-19. Each CDR3 is given with its conserved first and last residue. A D gene is named only where the DNA matches it firmly. Clone sizes are given selectively: once, few, many, or a class where the clone is expanded.

clone size: -; D gene: -; V gene: TRBV5-1; J gene: TRBJ2-7; CDR3 protein: CASRGTGSSYEQYF; CDR3 DNA: TGCGCCAGCAGGGGAACAGGGAGCTCCTACGAGCAGTACTTC
clone size: -; D gene: TRBD1; V gene: TRBV7-7; J gene: TRBJ2-5; CDR3 protein: CASSPTGLRETQYF; CDR3 DNA: TGTGCTAGCAGCCCGACAGGGCTAAGAGAGACCCAGTACTTC
clone size: few; D gene: TRBD1; V gene: TRBV19; J gene: TRBJ1-5; CDR3 protein: CASNMRTGNQPQHF; CDR3 DNA: TGTGCCAGTAACATGAGGACAGGAAATCAGCCCCAGCATTTT
clone size: -; D gene: TRBD1; V gene: TRBV4-1; J gene: TRBJ2-7; CDR3 protein: CASSHGWDRVSHEQYF; CDR3 DNA: TGCGCCAGCAGCCACGGTTGGGACAGGGTGTCCCACGAGCAGTACTTC
clone size: -; D gene: TRBD1; V gene: TRBV3-1/TRBV3-2; J gene: TRBJ1-6; CDR3 protein: CASSLTGGNSPLHF; CDR3 DNA: TGTGCCAGCAGCCTAACAGGGGGTAATTCACCCCTCCACTTT
clone size: -; D gene: -; V gene: TRBV4-1; J gene: TRBJ1-6; CDR3 protein: CASSQEGGLFNSPLHF; CDR3 DNA: TGCGCCAGCAGCCAAGAGGGGGGGCTTTTTAATTCACCCCTCCACTTT
clone size: -; D gene: -; V gene: TRBV5-6; J gene: TRBJ1-1; CDR3 protein: CASSPLRGKRTEAFF; CDR3 DNA: TGTGCCAGCAGCCCCCTAAGAGGGAAGCGCACTGAAGCTTTCTTT
clone size: -; D gene: TRBD2; V gene: TRBV11-2; J gene: TRBJ2-1; CDR3 protein: CASSLGAGGLNEQFF; CDR3 DNA: TGTGCCAGCAGCTTAGGAGCGGGGGGGCTAAATGAGCAGTTCTTC
clone size: once; D gene: -; V gene: TRBV5-4; J gene: TRBJ2-5; CDR3 protein: CASSLYRGETQYF; CDR3 DNA: TGTGCCAGCAGCCTCTATAGGGGGGAGACCCAGTACTTC
clone size: -; D gene: TRBD2; V gene: TRBV7-9; J gene: TRBJ2-1; CDR3 protein: CASSLGALAGVSPHEQFF; CDR3 DNA: TGTGCCAGCAGCTTAGGGGCACTAGCGGGAGTCTCCCCCCATGAGCAGTTCTTC
clone size: -; D gene: -; V gene: TRBV5-4; J gene: TRBJ1-1; CDR3 protein: CASSPLRENTEAFF; CDR3 DNA: TGTGCCAGCAGCCCCCTCAGGGAGAACACTGAAGCTTTCTTT
clone size: -; D gene: TRBD1; V gene: TRBV11-2; J gene: TRBJ2-7; CDR3 protein: CASSLVGTGSYEQYF; CDR3 DNA: TGTGCCAGCAGCTTAGTAGGGACAGGGTCCTACGAGCAGTACTTC
clone size: -; D gene: -; V gene: TRBV18; J gene: TRBJ2-6; CDR3 protein: CASSPWTATSSGANVLTF; CDR3 DNA: TGTGCCAGCTCACCGTGGACAGCCACCTCCTCTGGGGCCAACGTCCTGACTTTC
clone size: -; D gene: TRBD2; V gene: TRBV5-1; J gene: TRBJ2-1; CDR3 protein: CASSLRETSGNNEQFF; CDR3 DNA: TGCGCCAGCAGCCTGAGGGAAACTAGCGGCAACAATGAGCAGTTCTTC
clone size: once; D gene: TRBD2; V gene: TRBV4-2; J gene: TRBJ2-3; CDR3 protein: CASSQDPASGGKDTQYF; CDR3 DNA: TGTGCCAGCAGCCAAGATCCGGCTAGCGGGGGTAAAGATACGCAGTATTTT
clone size: -; D gene: TRBD1; V gene: TRBV2; J gene: TRBJ2-2; CDR3 protein: CASSGDRANTGELFF; CDR3 DNA: TGTGCCAGCAGCGGGGACAGGGCGAACACCGGGGAGCTGTTTTTT
clone size: few; D gene: -; V gene: TRBV5-1; J gene: TRBJ1-2; CDR3 protein: CASSLGQVLHYGYTF; CDR3 DNA: TGCGCCAGCAGCTTGGGACAGGTGCTACACTATGGCTACACCTTC
clone size: -; D gene: TRBD1; V gene: TRBV3-1/TRBV3-2; J gene: TRBJ1-2; CDR3 protein: CASSPGTGGAWHYGYTF; CDR3 DNA: TGTGCCAGCAGCCCCGGGACAGGGGGCGCTTGGCACTATGGCTACACCTTC
clone size: -; D gene: -; V gene: TRBV3-1/TRBV3-2; J gene: TRBJ2-1; CDR3 protein: CASRDSGTIPGQFF; CDR3 DNA: TGTGCCAGCAGAGACTCCGGGACAATCCCTGGGCAGTTCTTC
clone size: -; D gene: -; V gene: TRBV11-3; J gene: TRBJ2-1; CDR3 protein: CASSLSSRNEQFF; CDR3 DNA: TGTGCCAGCAGCTTGAGTTCCAGGAATGAGCAGTTCTTC
clone size: -; D gene: TRBD1; V gene: TRBV7-2; J gene: TRBJ2-7; CDR3 protein: CASSLVTGVNEQYF; CDR3 DNA: TGTGCCAGCAGCTTAGTGACAGGGGTCAACGAGCAGTACTTC
clone size: -; D gene: -; V gene: TRBV15; J gene: TRBJ1-1; CDR3 protein: CATSRDSAVEAFF; CDR3 DNA: TGTGCCACCAGCAGAGACTCCGCGGTTGAAGCTTTCTTT
clone size: -; D gene: -; V gene: TRBV28; J gene: TRBJ1-4; CDR3 protein: CASRSGSALREKLFF; CDR3 DNA: TGTGCCAGCAGGTCCGGGTCCGCCTTGAGGGAAAAACTGTTTTTT
clone size: -; D gene: -; V gene: TRBV9; J gene: TRBJ1-4; CDR3 protein: CASSVGGVRRVDEKLFF; CDR3 DNA: TGTGCCAGCAGCGTAGGGGGCGTGAGGAGGGTTGATGAAAAACTGTTTTTT
clone size: -; D gene: -; V gene: TRBV6-4; J gene: TRBJ2-1; CDR3 protein: CASSLGVEIYNEQFF; CDR3 DNA: TGTGCCAGCAGCCTCGGAGTAGAGATATACAATGAGCAGTTCTTC
clone size: -; D gene: TRBD1; V gene: TRBV10-3; J gene: TRBJ1-5; CDR3 protein: CAINDRVDQPQHF; CDR3 DNA: TGTGCCATCAACGACAGGGTCGATCAGCCCCAGCATTTT
clone size: -; D gene: -; V gene: TRBV27; J gene: TRBJ2-7; CDR3 protein: CASSLSLVVYEQYF; CDR3 DNA: TGTGCCAGCAGTTTATCCCTAGTTGTTTACGAGCAGTACTTC
clone size: -; D gene: -; V gene: TRBV4-3; J gene: TRBJ1-5; CDR3 protein: CASSQDWRSDQPQHF; CDR3 DNA: TGCGCCAGCAGCCAAGACTGGCGGTCTGATCAGCCCCAGCATTTT